This TCR beta chain was documented in a study of T cell responses to AZD1222 COVID-19 vaccine. Some clones are missing from TCRdb's copy, which holds only in-frame ones; the method was immunoSEQ multiplex PCR. The sample holds about 170,000 clones, about 87% seen once. Germline assignment: CDR1 SEHNR and CDR2 FQNEAQ (reference sequence). The CDR3 extends over 16 amino acids. The junction had 7 bases not matched to a gene; V was cut back by 5 bases and J by 0 bases. The study, taken as a whole, reports: Seropositive AZD1222 recipients at baseline numbered only five or six. Reportedly, close to half of spike-specific TCRs are directed against unmutated variant regions.

As regards this clone: Its specificity is not known.

V usage is TRBV7-9 and J usage is TRBJ1-5; 7 bases map to TRBD1. The clonotype was recovered from an adult who received the MenACWY meningococcal vaccine as a control. This material consisted of peripheral blood, taken 28 days after the second dose of the MenACWY control vaccine. The CDR3 DNA sequence: TGTGCCAGCAGCATGGACAGGACATATAGCAATCAGCCCCAGCATTTT. It encodes CASSMDRTYSNQPQHF.